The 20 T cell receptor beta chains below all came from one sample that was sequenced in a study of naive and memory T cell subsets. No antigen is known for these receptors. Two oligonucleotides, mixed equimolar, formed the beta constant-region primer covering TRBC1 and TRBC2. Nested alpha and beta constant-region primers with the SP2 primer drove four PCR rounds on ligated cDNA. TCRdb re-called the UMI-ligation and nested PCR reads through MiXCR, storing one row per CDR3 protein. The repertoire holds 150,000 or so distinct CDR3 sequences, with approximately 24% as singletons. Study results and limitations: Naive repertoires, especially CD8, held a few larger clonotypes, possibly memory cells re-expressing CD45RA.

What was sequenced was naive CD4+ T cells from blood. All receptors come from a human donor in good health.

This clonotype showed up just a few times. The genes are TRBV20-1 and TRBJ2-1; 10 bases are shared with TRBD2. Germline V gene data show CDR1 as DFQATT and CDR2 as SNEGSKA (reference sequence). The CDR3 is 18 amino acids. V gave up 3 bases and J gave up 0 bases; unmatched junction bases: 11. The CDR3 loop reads CSASDPSGRGLSYNEQFF. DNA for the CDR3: TGCAGTGCTAGTGACCCGAGCGGGAGGGGTCTCTCCTACAATGAGCAGTTCTTC.

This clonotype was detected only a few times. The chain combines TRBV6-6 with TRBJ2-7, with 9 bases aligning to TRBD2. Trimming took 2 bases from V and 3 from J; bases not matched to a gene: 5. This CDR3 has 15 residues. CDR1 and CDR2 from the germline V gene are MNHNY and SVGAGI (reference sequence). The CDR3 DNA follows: TGTGCCAGCAGTTACAAGCGGGAGGCCCTCTACGAGCAGTACTTC. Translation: CASSYKREALYEQYF.

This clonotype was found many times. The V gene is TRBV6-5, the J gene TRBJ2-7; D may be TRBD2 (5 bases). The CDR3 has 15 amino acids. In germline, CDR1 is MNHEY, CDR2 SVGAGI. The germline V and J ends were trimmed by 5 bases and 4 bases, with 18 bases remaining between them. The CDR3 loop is CASSPVRRRGYEQYF. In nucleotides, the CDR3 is TGTGCCAGCAGTCCCGTTCGGCGTCGAGGGTACGAGCAGTACTTC.

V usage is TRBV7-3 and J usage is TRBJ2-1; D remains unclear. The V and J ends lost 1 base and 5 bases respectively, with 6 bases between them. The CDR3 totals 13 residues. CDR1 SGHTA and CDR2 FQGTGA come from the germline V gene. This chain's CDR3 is CASSLIPNNEQFF. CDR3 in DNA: TGTGCCAGCAGCTTAATACCGAACAATGAGCAGTTCTTC.

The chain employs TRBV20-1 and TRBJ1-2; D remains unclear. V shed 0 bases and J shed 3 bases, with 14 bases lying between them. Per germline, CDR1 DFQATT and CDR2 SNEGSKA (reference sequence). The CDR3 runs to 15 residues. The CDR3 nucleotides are TGCAGTGCTAGAGATCGGCCACCTAACCACTATGGCTACACCTTC. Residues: CSARDRPPNHYGYTF.

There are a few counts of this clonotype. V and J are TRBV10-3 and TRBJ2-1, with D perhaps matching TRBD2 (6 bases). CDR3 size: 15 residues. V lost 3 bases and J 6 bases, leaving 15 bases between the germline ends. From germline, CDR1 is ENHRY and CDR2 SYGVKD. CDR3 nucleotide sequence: TGTGCCATCAGTGAAAGGCCAGGAGGGTCCAATGAGCAGTTCTTC. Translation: CAISERPGGSNEQFF.

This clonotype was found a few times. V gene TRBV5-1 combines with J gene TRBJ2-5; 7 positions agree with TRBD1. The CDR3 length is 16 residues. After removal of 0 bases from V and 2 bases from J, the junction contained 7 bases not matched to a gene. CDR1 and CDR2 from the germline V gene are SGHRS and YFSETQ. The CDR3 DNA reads TGCGCCAGCAGCTTGGCCAGCCGGACAGGACAAGAGACCCAGTACTTC. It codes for CASSLASRTGQETQYF. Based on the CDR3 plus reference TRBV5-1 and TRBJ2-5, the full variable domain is KAGVTQTPRYLIKTRGQQVTLSCSPISGHRSVSWYQQTPGQGLQFLFEYFSETQRNKGNFPGRFSGRQFSNSRSEMNVSTLELGDSALYLCASSLASRTGQETQYFGPGTRLLVL.

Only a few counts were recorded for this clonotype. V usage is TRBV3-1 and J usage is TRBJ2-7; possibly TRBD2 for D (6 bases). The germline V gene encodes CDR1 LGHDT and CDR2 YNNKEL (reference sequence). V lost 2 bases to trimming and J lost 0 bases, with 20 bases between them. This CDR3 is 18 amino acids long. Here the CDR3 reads CASSQWGRLSGASYEQYF. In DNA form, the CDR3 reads TGTGCCAGCAGCCAATGGGGAAGGTTATCGGGAGCCTCCTACGAGCAGTACTTC.

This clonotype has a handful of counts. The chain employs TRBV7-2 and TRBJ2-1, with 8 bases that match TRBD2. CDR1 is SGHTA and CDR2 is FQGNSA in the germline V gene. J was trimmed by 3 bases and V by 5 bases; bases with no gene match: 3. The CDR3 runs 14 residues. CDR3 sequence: CASSQREFYNEQFF. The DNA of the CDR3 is TGTGCCAGCAGCCAGCGGGAGTTCTACAATGAGCAGTTCTTC.

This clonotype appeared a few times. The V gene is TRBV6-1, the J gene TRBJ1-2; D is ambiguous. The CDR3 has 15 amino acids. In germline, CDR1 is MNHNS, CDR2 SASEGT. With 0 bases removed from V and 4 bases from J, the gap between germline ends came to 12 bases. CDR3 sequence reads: CASSEARPNTYGYTF. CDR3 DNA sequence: TGTGCCAGCAGTGAAGCACGGCCAAACACCTATGGCTACACCTTC.

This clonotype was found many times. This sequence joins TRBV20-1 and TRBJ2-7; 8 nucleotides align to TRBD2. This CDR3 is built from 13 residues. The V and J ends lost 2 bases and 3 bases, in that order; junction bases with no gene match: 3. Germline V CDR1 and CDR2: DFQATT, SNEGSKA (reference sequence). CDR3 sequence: CSARLAGFYEQYF. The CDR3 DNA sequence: TGCAGTGCTAGACTAGCGGGTTTCTACGAGCAGTACTTC.

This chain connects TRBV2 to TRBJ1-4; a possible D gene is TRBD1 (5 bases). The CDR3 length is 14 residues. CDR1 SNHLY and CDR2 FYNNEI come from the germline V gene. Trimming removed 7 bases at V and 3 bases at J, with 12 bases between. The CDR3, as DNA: TGTGCCAGCAAGGAGGGGACCGCTAATGAAAAACTGTTTTTT. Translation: CASKEGTANEKLFF.

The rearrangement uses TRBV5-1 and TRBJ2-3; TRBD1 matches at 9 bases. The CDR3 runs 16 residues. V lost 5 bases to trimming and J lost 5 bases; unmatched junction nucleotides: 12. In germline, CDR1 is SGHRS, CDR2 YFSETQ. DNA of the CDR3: TGCGCCAGCAGGCTGTGGCCCCGGACAGGGGAAGATACGCAGTATTTT. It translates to CASRLWPRTGEDTQYF.

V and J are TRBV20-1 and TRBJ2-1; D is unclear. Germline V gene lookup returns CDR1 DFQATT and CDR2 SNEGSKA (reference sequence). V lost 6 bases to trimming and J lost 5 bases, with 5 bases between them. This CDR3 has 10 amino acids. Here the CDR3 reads CSAHNNEQFF. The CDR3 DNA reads TGCAGTGCACACAACAATGAGCAGTTCTTC.

The chain's CDR3 is CSARETSGSYEQYF. In nucleotides, the CDR3 is TGCAGTGCTAGAGAGACTAGCGGCTCCTACGAGCAGTACTTC. This chain joins TRBV20-1 and TRBJ2-7; 9 bases match TRBD2. This CDR3 comprises 14 residues. CDR1 is DFQATT, CDR2 SNEGSKA, per germline (reference sequence). V shed 0 bases, J shed 0 bases, and the junction held 0 bases outside the gene matches.

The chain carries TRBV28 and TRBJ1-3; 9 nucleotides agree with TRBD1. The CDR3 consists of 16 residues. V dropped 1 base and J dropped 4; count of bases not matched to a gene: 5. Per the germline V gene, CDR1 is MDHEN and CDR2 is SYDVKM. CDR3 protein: CASSLSGQGFGNTIYF. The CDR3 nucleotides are TGTGCCAGCAGTTTATCCGGACAGGGGTTCGGAAACACCATATATTTT.

Here the CDR3 DNA reads TGTGCCAGCAGCTTAATCCGGGACCCCTACGAGCAGTACTTC. Protein: CASSLIRDPYEQYF. The V gene is TRBV11-2, the J gene TRBJ2-7; tentatively, D is TRBD1 or TRBD2 (5 bases each). CDR1 and CDR2 from the germline V gene are SGHAT and FQNNGV. This CDR3 has 14 amino acids. Trimming cost V 2 bases and J 2 bases, with 10 bases left between them.

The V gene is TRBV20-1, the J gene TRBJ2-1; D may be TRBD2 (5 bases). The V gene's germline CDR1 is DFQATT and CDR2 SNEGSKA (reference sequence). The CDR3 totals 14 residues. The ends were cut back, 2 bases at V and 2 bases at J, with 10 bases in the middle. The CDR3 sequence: CSARIASPYNEQFF. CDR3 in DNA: TGCAGTGCTAGAATCGCTAGCCCCTACAATGAGCAGTTCTTC.

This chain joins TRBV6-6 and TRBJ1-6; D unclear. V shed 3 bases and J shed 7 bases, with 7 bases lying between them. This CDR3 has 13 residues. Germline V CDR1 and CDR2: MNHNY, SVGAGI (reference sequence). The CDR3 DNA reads TGTGCCAGCAGTTATTCGGTCAATTCACCCCTCCACTTT. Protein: CASSYSVNSPLHF.

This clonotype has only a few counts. In DNA, the CDR3 is TGTGCCAGCAGCGTACATACGACAGGGCCGGGGGATGGCTACACCTTC. Translation gives CASSVHTTGPGDGYTF. This rearrangement joins TRBV9 to TRBJ1-2; 7 bases agree with TRBD1. The trim removed 1 base at V and 6 bases at J, leaving 12 bases unmatched. Germline CDR1 SGDLS, CDR2 YYNGEE. The CDR3 is 16 amino acids.